Listed here are 2 T cell receptor beta chains from one sample, sequenced in a study of blood T cell repertoires in COVID-19. The data were produced by immunoSEQ multiplex PCR, yet TCRdb's version contains in-frame clones alone and is incomplete. This sample yields about 300,000 clones, of which 80% to 90% are seen a single time; 10% belongs to the top ten. The sample consisted of PBMCs or T cells enriched from blood (not recorded which). All receptors derive from a woman aged 18-35 years who had recovered from COVID-19.

The chain recombines TRBV7-9 with TRBJ2-7; tentative D call: TRBD1 (6 bases). V lost 3 bases to trimming and J lost 3 bases, with 21 bases between them. Germline V gene data show CDR1 as SEHNR and CDR2 as FQNEAQ (reference sequence). The CDR3 contains 17 residues. CDR3 in DNA: TGTGCCAGCAGCTTGTATACCGGGACATGGGTTAACTACGAGCAGTACTTC. Its translation: CASSLYTGTWVNYEQYF.

The CDR3 reads CASSFRQGASYEQYF. DNA of the CDR3: TGCGCCAGCAGCTTTAGGCAGGGGGCTTCCTACGAGCAGTACTTC. The chain is built from TRBV5-1 and TRBJ2-7; 8 positions agree with TRBD1. Germline V gives CDR1 SGHRS, CDR2 YFSETQ. The CDR3 is 15 amino acids. After removal of 2 bases from V and 1 base from J, the junction contained 5 bases not matched to a gene.